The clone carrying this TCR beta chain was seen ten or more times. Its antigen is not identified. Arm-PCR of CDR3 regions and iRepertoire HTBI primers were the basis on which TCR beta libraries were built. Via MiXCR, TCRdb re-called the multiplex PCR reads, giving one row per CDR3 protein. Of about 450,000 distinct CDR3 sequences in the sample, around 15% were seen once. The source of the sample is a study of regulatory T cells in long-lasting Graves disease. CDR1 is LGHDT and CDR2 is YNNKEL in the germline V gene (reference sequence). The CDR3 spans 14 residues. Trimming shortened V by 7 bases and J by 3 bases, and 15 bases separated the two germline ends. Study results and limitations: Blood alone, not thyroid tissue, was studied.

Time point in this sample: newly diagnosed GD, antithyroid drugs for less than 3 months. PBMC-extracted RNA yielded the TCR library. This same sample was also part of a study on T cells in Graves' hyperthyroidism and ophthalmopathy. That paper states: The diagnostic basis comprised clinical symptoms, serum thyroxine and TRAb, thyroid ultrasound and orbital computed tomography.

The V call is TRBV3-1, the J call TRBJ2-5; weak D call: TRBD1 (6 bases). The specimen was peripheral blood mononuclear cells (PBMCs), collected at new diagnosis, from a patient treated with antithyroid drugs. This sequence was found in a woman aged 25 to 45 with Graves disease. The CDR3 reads CASNTQGLEETQYF. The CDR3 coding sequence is TGTGCCAGCAACACACAGGGATTGGAAGAGACCCAGTACTTC.